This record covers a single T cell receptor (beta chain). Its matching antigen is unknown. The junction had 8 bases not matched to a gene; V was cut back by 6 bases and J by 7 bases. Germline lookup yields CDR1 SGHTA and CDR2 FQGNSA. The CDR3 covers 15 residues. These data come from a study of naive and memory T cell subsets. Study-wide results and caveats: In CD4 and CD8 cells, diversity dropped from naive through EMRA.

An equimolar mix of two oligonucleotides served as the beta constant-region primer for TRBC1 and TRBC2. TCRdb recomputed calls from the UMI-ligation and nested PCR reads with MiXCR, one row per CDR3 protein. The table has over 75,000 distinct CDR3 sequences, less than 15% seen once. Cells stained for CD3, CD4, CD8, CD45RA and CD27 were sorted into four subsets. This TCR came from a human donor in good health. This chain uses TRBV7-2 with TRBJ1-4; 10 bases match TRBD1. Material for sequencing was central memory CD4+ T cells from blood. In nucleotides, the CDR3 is TGTGCCAGCAGGAGCCGGGACAGGGGTTCTGAAAAACTGTTTTTT. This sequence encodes CASRSRDRGSEKLFF.